The sequence of this T cell receptor (beta chain) was determined in a study of blood T cells in healthy people across ages. Study conclusions and caveats: Long-lived donors carried more naive CD4+ cells and greater diversity than aged donors.

Primed by a sample-barcoded 5' primer and a J-beta primer mix, a second PCR proceeded for 7 to 11 cycles. TCRdb reanalysed the 5' RACE reads using MiXCR and keeps one entry per CDR3 protein. Of more than 1,400,000 distinct CDR3 sequences in the sample, around 42% are singletons; the top ten hold less than 8%. Germline assignment: CDR1 MGHRA and CDR2 YSYEKL. Trimming removed 5 bases at V and 3 bases at J, with 11 bases between. The length of the CDR3 is 13 residues. Donors were healthy Caucasian individuals from Russia aged roughly 6 to 95. This clonotype was detected only a few times. What it binds is not known.

The sequencing sample was made of blood. This chain joins TRBV4-1 and TRBJ2-7, with TRBD2 as a possible D gene (5 bases). The clonotype was recovered from a woman between 18 and 29 years old in good health. The CDR3 loop reads CASSTRANYEQYF. As DNA, the CDR3 is TGCGCCAGCAGCACGCGGGCCAACTACGAGCAGTACTTC.